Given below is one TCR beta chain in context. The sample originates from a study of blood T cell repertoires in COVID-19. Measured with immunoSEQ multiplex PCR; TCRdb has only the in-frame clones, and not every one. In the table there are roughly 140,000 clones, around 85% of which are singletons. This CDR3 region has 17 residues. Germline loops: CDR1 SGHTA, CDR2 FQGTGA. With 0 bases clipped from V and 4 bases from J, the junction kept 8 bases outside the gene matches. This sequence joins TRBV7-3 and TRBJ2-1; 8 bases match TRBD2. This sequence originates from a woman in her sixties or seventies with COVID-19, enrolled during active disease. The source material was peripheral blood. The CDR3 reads CASSLTTSSGGYNEQFF. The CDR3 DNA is TGTGCCAGCAGCTTAACTACGTCCAGCGGGGGATACAATGAGCAGTTCTTC.